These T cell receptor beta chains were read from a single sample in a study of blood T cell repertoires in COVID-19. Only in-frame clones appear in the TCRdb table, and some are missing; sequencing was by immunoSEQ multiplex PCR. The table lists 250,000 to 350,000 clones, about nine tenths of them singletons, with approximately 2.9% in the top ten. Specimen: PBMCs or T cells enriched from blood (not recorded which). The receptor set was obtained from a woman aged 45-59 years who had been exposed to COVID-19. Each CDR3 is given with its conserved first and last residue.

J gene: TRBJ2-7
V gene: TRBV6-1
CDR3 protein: CASGGWDRDLEGSYEQYF

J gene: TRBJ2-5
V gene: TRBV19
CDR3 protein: CASSPQGAGETQYF

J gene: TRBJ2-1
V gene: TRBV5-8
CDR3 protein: CASSWGQGAISYNEQFF

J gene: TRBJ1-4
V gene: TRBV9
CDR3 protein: CASSPPLGQGSGNEKLFF

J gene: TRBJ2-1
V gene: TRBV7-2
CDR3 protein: CASSLGREYNEQFF

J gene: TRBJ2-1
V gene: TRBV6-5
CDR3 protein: CASTGYNEQFF

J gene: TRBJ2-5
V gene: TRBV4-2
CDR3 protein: CASSPDPAGGRETQYF

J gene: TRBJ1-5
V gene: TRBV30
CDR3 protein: CAWSPQRGAYQPQHF

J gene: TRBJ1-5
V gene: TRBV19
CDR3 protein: CASSTGQGTLSNQPQHF

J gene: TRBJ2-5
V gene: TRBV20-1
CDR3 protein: CSPGGRETQYF

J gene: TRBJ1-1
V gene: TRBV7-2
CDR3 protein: CASSLSVNTEAFF

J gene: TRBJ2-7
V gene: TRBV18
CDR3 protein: CASSPPTGDYEQYF

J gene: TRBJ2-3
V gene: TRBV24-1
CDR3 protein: CATTTAGGTDTQYF

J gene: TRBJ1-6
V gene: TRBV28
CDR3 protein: CASSFDHRGRSPLHF

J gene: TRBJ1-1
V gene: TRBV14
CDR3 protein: CASSQARTGIEAFF

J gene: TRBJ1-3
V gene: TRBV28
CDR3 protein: CASRGGALGNTIYF

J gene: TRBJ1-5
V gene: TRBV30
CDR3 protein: CAWTGSLDQPQHF